These 29 T cell receptor beta chains were sequenced from one sample in a study of CXCR3-negative and CXCR3-positive naive CD8 T cells. Researchers prepared the TRB cDNA libraries using 5' RACE with UMI labels. TCRdb reprocessed the 5' RACE reads and reports one entry per CDR3 protein, with no DNA. Its clone listing holds fewer than 10,000 distinct CDR3 sequences. Sequenced material: naive CXCR3- CD8+ T cells from blood. This sample's subset: CD45RO-CCR7+CD27+CD95- naive CD8+ T cells lacking CXCR3 (TNR3-). The receptors were sampled from a human donor in good health. Some clones in this sample may be carry-over from other donors' samples.

The CDR3 here is CSARSVGETENTEAFF. This chain links TRBV20-1 with TRBJ1-1. Germline CDR1 and CDR2: DFQATT and SNEGSKA (reference sequence). The CDR3 extends over 16 amino acids.

According to its frequency, this clonotype is medium-sized. The chain has TRBV12-3 or TRBV12-4 and TRBJ2-7. This CDR3 is 13 amino acids long. The CDR3 protein is CASSFAASYEQYF.

This CDR3 is CASSPSPGPGAQHF. This chain connects TRBV27 to TRBJ1-5; TCRdb reports TRBD1, a call that lacks DNA to check it against. CDR3 size: 14 residues. In germline, CDR1 is MNHEY, CDR2 SMNVEV (reference sequence).

This chain joins TRBV6-5 and TRBJ2-5; the D gene TCRdb calls, TRBD2, cannot be checked with no DNA. This CDR3 contains 12 residues. Per germline, CDR1 MNHEY and CDR2 SVGAGI. CDR3: CASNTQEGTQYF.

The chain couples TRBV6-2 or TRBV6-3 to TRBJ2-1; TCRdb's assignment of TRBD2 cannot be checked, as there is no DNA. Looked up from germline, CDR1 is MNHEY and CDR2 is SVGEGT. This CDR3 has 14 residues. The CDR3 spells CASSALGNLNEQFF.

This clonotype registers medium-sized by frequency. The chain is built from TRBV19 and TRBJ1-1. Germline V CDR1 and CDR2: LNHDA, SQIVND (reference sequence). The CDR3 spans 11 residues. The CDR3 region is CATSVGTEAFF.

Measured by frequency, this clonotype is medium-sized (0.01 to 0.1%). The genes are TRBV29-1 and TRBJ1-2. CDR1 is SQVTM and CDR2 is ANQGSEA in the germline V gene. This CDR3 spans 13 amino acids. CDR3 residues: CSALPTDYYGYTF.

The chain couples TRBV12-3 or TRBV12-4 to TRBJ2-4. This CDR3 comprises 13 residues. The CDR3 loop is CASSSGPKNIQYF.

This clonotype is medium-sized by frequency. This chain connects TRBV29-1 to TRBJ2-7; with no DNA, the TCRdb D assignment of TRBD2 cannot be verified. This CDR3 contains 16 residues. Germline V gives CDR1 SQVTM, CDR2 ANQGSEA. CDR3 loop: CSAMTSGIHSSYEQYF.

The rearrangement joins TRBV29-1 to TRBJ2-1. This CDR3 has 12 residues. The V gene's germline CDR1 is SQVTM and CDR2 ANQGSEA. CDR3 residues: CSVAGDYNEQFF.

The rearrangement links TRBV5-1 to TRBJ2-1. The germline V gene encodes CDR1 SGHRS and CDR2 YFSETQ. CDR3 length equals 13 residues. This chain's CDR3 is CASSLGMHNEQFF.

In terms of frequency, this clonotype is medium-sized. The chain carries TRBV15 and TRBJ2-2; TCRdb's assignment of TRBD1 cannot be checked, as there is no DNA. Germline-derived CDR1 and CDR2 are LNHNV and YYDKDF (reference sequence). This CDR3 has 16 residues. CDR3 loop: CATSRDRGMNTGELFF.

The chain couples TRBV19 to TRBJ2-1. Germline loops: CDR1 LNHDA, CDR2 SQIVND (reference sequence). The CDR3 covers 13 residues. This chain's CDR3 is CASSVDRYNEQFF.

CDR3 protein: CSVTGRTQETQYF. The chain uses TRBV29-1 and TRBJ2-5. The CDR3 has 13 residues. The germline CDR1 and CDR2 sequences are SQVTM and ANQGSEA.

This sequence joins TRBV18 and TRBJ2-2. Per the germline V gene, CDR1 is KGHSH and CDR2 is LQKENI. The CDR3 sequence is 15 residues long. CDR3 loop: CASSPPGGNTGELFF. Full variable domain (outside the CDR3, taken from reference TRBV18 and TRBJ2-2): NAGVMQNPRHLVRRRGQEARLRCSPMKGHSHVYWYRQLPEEGLKFMVYLQKENIIDESGMPKERFSAEFPKEGPSILRIQQVVRGDSAAYFCASSPPGGNTGELFFGEGSRLTVL.

The chain employs TRBV29-1 and TRBJ1-1. The CDR3 totals 13 residues. Per the germline V gene, CDR1 is SQVTM and CDR2 is ANQGSEA. The CDR3 spells CSVVVARNTEAFF. The full variable domain, completed using reference TRBV29-1 and TRBJ1-1, is SAVISQKPSRDICQRGTSLTIQCQVDSQVTMMFWYRQQPGQSLTLIATANQGSEATYESGFVIDKFPISRPNLTFSTLTVSNMSPEDSSIYLCSVVVARNTEAFFGQGTRLTVV.

The chain combines TRBV29-1 with TRBJ2-3; TCRdb's assignment of TRBD2 cannot be checked, as there is no DNA. There are 13 residues in the CDR3. Germline-derived CDR1 and CDR2 are SQVTM and ANQGSEA. CDR3: CSVAGEFTDTQYF.

The chain couples TRBV20-1 to TRBJ1-1. CDR3 length equals 13 residues. CDR1 is DFQATT and CDR2 is SNEGSKA in the germline V gene (reference sequence). The CDR3 protein is CSARDSVNTEAFF.

CDR3 in amino acids: CSVDEREGQPQHF. J is TRBJ1-5 and V is TRBV29-1. The length of the CDR3 is 13 residues. Germline V gives CDR1 SQVTM, CDR2 ANQGSEA.

The gene calls are TRBV19 and TRBJ1-5. Germline V CDR1 and CDR2: LNHDA, SQIVND (reference sequence). This CDR3 region has 13 residues. CDR3 in amino acids: CASSIGRDQPQHF.

V is TRBV28 and J is TRBJ1-1; checking the TCRdb D call of TRBD1 is not possible without DNA. The CDR3 is 13 amino acids. CDR1 and CDR2 (germline): MDHEN, SYDVKM. The CDR3 is CASSFPGQVEAFF.

Frequency places this clonotype as medium-sized (0.01 to 0.1%). The V call is TRBV6-2 or TRBV6-3, the J call TRBJ2-2; the TCRdb call, TRBD2, lacks DNA for checking. The CDR3 runs to 20 residues. Germline CDR1 MNHEY, CDR2 SVGEGT. CDR3 residues: CASSYSPGERDVANTGELFF.

This clonotype is deemed medium-sized by its frequency. The chain recombines TRBV12-3 or TRBV12-4 with TRBJ1-1; lacking DNA, the TRBD1 call made by TCRdb goes unchecked. The CDR3 runs to 13 residues. This CDR3 is CASSPGGGPEAFF.

This clonotype is medium-sized by frequency. The chain combines TRBV28 with TRBJ2-7. In germline, CDR1 is MDHEN, CDR2 SYDVKM. The CDR3 contains 11 residues. CDR3 in amino acids: CASSPLFEQYF.

This rearrangement joins TRBV6-6 to TRBJ2-7; the D gene TCRdb calls, TRBD1, cannot be checked with no DNA. CDR3 length: 17 residues. CDR1 is MNHNY, CDR2 SVGAGI, per germline (reference sequence). The CDR3 loop is CASSSLVVPGRLWEQYF.

V is TRBV29-1 and J is TRBJ1-2; the D call of TRBD1 rests on TCRdb alone, since no DNA is present to check it. Germline V gene sequence: CDR1 SQVTM, CDR2 ANQGSEA. The CDR3 loop spans 13 amino acids. CDR3 sequence: CSFLPPANYGYTF.

This rearrangement joins TRBV30 to TRBJ1-1; TCRdb returns TRBD1, unconfirmable since there is no DNA. Germline CDR1 and CDR2: GTSNPN and SVGIG (reference sequence). The CDR3 contains 11 residues. CDR3 sequence reads: CAWADGAEAFF.

By frequency, this clonotype registers medium-sized. The chain is built from TRBV12-3 or TRBV12-4 and TRBJ1-1; absent DNA, TCRdb's TRBD1 call cannot be checked. There are 17 residues in the CDR3. CDR3 amino acids: CASSLVPVWAQNTEAFF.

The rearrangement joins TRBV27 to TRBJ2-7; without DNA, the TCRdb call of TRBD2 cannot be checked. Germline V gives CDR1 MNHEY, CDR2 SMNVEV (reference sequence). The CDR3 covers 16 residues. The CDR3 protein is CASSLSGGPLIYEQYF.